This entry lists 17 T cell receptor beta chains sequenced from one sample in a study of cytomegalovirus exposure and HLA in healthy donors. Both 60 Vbeta primers and 13 Jbeta primers went into the PCR. Repertoires were generated with immunoSEQ multiplex PCR, while TCRdb's copy carries only in-frame clones and drops some. Among roughly 140,000 clones listed, approximately 80% were seen once. The sample taken for sequencing was PBMCs. All receptors come from a male donor in good health and CMV-seronegative.

This clone came up a few times. The rearrangement joins TRBV5-1 to TRBJ2-1; a possible D gene is TRBD2 (6 bases). CDR3 size: 15 residues. Germline lookup yields CDR1 SGHRS and CDR2 YFSETQ. The V and J ends lost 0 bases and 7 bases respectively, with 14 bases between them. The CDR3 DNA is TGCGCCAGCAGCTTGGAAGGGCTTGGGAGGAATGAGCAGTTCTTC. It specifies CASSLEGLGRNEQFF.

The rearrangement links TRBV6-4 to TRBJ1-1; TRBD1 matches at 8 bases. The ends lost 6 bases at V and 4 bases at J; junction bases unmatched: 7. CDR1 and CDR2 from the germline V gene are MRHNA and SNTAGT. This CDR3 contains 14 residues. In DNA form, the CDR3 reads TGTGCCAGCAGGGACAGGGAGGGTAGCACTGAAGCTTTCTTT. Its translation is CASRDREGSTEAFF.

The chain combines TRBV11-1 with TRBJ2-7; D gene uncertain. V was trimmed by 8 bases and J by 1 base, leaving 15 bases between them. CDR1 is SGHAT, CDR2 FQDESV, per germline (reference sequence). CDR3 length equals 14 residues. CDR3 in DNA: TGTGCCAGCGAATCGAGCCCGCGATCCTACGAGCAGTACTTC. This codes for CASESSPRSYEQYF.

The genes are TRBV6-5 and TRBJ1-2; D remains unclear. This CDR3 spans 14 amino acids. Trimming pared 2 bases from V and 2 bases from J, leaving 9 bases between. Looked up from germline, CDR1 is MNHEY and CDR2 is SVGAGI. CDR3 bases: TGTGCCAGCAGTTACGGGCAGCCGAACTATGGCTACACCTTC. Translating it yields CASSYGQPNYGYTF.

This clone was detected once. The V and J genes are TRBV11-2 and TRBJ1-4, with D possibly matching TRBD1 (5 bases). Germline V gene data show CDR1 as SGHAT and CDR2 as FQNNGV. Trimming shortened V by 1 base and J by 1 base, and 7 bases separated the two germline ends. The CDR3 totals 15 residues. The CDR3 DNA sequence: TGTGCCAGCAGCTTAGTCGGGGGAACTAATGAAAAACTGTTTTTT. Its protein is CASSLVGGTNEKLFF.

V gene TRBV7-2 combines with J gene TRBJ1-2; no reliable D call. CDR1 is SGHTA, CDR2 FQGNSA, per germline. Between the trimmed V and J ends, which lost 5 bases and 8 bases, there was a span of 15 bases. The CDR3 covers 13 residues. CDR3 region: CASSPGGKRGYTF. The CDR3 DNA follows: TGTGCCAGCAGCCCCGGAGGGAAGAGAGGCTACACCTTC.

The rearrangement links TRBV11-1 to TRBJ2-7, with D possibly matching TRBD2 (5 bases). Trimming shortened V by 5 bases and J by 0 bases, and 14 bases separated the two germline ends. The CDR3 has 15 residues. Germline-derived CDR1 and CDR2 are SGHAT and FQDESV (reference sequence). The chain's CDR3 is CASSLDSESSYEQYF. Here the CDR3 DNA reads TGTGCCAGCAGCCTGGACTCCGAAAGCTCCTACGAGCAGTACTTC.

The rearrangement joins TRBV9 to TRBJ1-2, with 8 bases matching TRBD1. This CDR3 region has 13 residues. Germline V gene lookup returns CDR1 SGDLS and CDR2 YYNGEE. V lost 3 bases and J lost 7; bases outside the gene matches: 5. CDR3 sequence reads: CASSDRTGLGYTF. CDR3 DNA sequence: TGTGCCAGCAGCGATAGGACAGGGCTTGGCTACACCTTC.

This chain connects TRBV2 to TRBJ2-1; TRBD1 matches at 11 bases. The CDR3 has 14 amino acids. V trimming: 5 bases; J trimming: 7 bases; junction bases outside the gene matches: 4. Germline values: CDR1 SNHLY, CDR2 FYNNEI. The CDR3 reads CASSKDRGLNEQFF. CDR3 in DNA: TGTGCCAGCAGTAAGGACAGGGGGCTAAATGAGCAGTTCTTC.

This clone was observed a handful of times. The chain links TRBV7-9 to TRBJ2-1; 12 bases agree with TRBD2. The CDR3 extends over 15 amino acids. V lost 5 bases to trimming and J lost 10 bases; unmatched junction nucleotides: 9. Germline values: CDR1 SEHNR, CDR2 FQNEAQ (reference sequence). The DNA for the CDR3 is TGTGCCAGCAGCCTAAGGGGACTAGCGGGTACAGAGCAGTTCTTC. This gives the protein CASSLRGLAGTEQFF.

This chain links TRBV4-3 with TRBJ1-2, with D possibly matching TRBD1 (5 bases). Germline loops: CDR1 LGHNA, CDR2 YSLEER. Trimming pared 9 bases from V and 8 bases from J, leaving 7 bases between. CDR3 size: 9 residues. The CDR3 loop reads CARGQGYTF. As DNA, the CDR3 is TGCGCCAGGGGGCAGGGCTACACCTTC.

The table lists this clone with a few counts. The genes are TRBV2 and TRBJ2-5; 9 bases are shared with TRBD2. This CDR3 has 16 amino acids. With V trimmed by 3 bases and J by 5 bases, 10 bases remained unmatched. Germline assignment: CDR1 SNHLY and CDR2 FYNNEI. The CDR3 sequence: CASSEGASGGPETQYF. DNA for the CDR3: TGTGCCAGCAGTGAGGGGGCCAGCGGGGGGCCTGAGACCCAGTACTTC.

The gene calls are TRBV6-5 and TRBJ1-2; 9 nucleotides match TRBD1. The length of the CDR3 is 15 residues. Germline V CDR1 and CDR2: MNHEY, SVGAGI. V shed 4 bases, J shed 4 bases, and the junction held 7 bases outside the gene matches. CDR3 region: CASSWDTGGSYGYTF. DNA of the CDR3: TGTGCCAGCAGTTGGGACACAGGGGGCAGCTATGGCTACACCTTC.

This clone appeared once. The rearrangement joins TRBV10-3 to TRBJ2-1, with D possibly TRBD1 on 5 matching bases. The CDR3 extends over 15 amino acids. Per germline, CDR1 ENHRY and CDR2 SYGVKD. Trimming pared 8 bases from V and 9 bases from J, leaving 23 bases between. CDR3 in DNA: TGTGCCATCCGAGCAATGGGGCTACGACCGAGTGAGCAGTTCTTC. Translating it yields CAIRAMGLRPSEQFF.

The CDR3 nucleotides read TGTGCCAGCAGTGAACTCATGCAGTCTAATGAAAAACTGTTTTTT. Translated: CASSELMQSNEKLFF. This chain links TRBV2 with TRBJ1-4; no clear D. CDR1 SNHLY and CDR2 FYNNEI come from the germline V gene. The V end was cut by 2 bases, the J end by 3 bases, with 10 bases between. This CDR3 region has 15 residues.

V usage is TRBV5-6 and J usage is TRBJ2-3; TRBD2 is a possible D gene (5 bases). Germline CDR1 is SGHDT and CDR2 is YYEEEE. The CDR3 has 14 amino acids. The V gene lost 1 base and the J gene lost 0 bases, with 6 bases spanning the gap. The CDR3 spells CASSLRLSTDTQYF. The CDR3 region has the DNA TGTGCCAGCAGCTTGCGACTAAGCACAGATACGCAGTATTTT.

In its sample, this clone was seen once. This chain's CDR3 is CASSKQGARNYGYTF. Written as DNA, the CDR3 is TGTGCCAGCAGCAAACAGGGGGCGCGTAACTATGGCTACACCTTC. The chain carries TRBV5-4 and TRBJ1-2; 9 nucleotides agree with TRBD1. The germline V gene has CDR1 SGHNT and CDR2 YYREEE (reference sequence). Germline trimming cut 4 bases from V and 1 base from J; bases unmatched to any gene: 5. This CDR3 is 15 amino acids long.